Listed below are T cell receptor beta chains from one sample, sequenced in a study of STAT3 mutations in large granular lymphocyte leukemia. TCRdb's table, derived via immunoSEQ multiplex PCR, lists solely in-frame clones and lacks some. Of 9,500 to 15,000 clones in the sample, approximately 80% were seen once. The sample taken for sequencing was peripheral blood mononuclear cells. Receptors were obtained from a man aged 55 to 70 with T-cell large granular lymphocyte leukemia. Some clones in this sample may be carry-over from other donors' samples. Each CDR3 is given with its conserved first and last residue. The D gene is left open where the match is weak. Size is omitted from some rows. Given values are once, few, many or a class for expanded clones.

v_gene: TRBV6-4; abundance: .; d_gene: .; j_gene: TRBJ1-1; CDR3aa: CASSVEGLNTEAFF; CDR3nt: TGTGCCAGCAGTGTCGAGGGTTTGAACACTGAAGCTTTCTTT
v_gene: TRBV7-7; abundance: few; d_gene: TRBD1; j_gene: TRBJ2-5; CDR3aa: CASSLGATGEETQYF; CDR3nt: TGTGCTAGCAGCTTAGGGGCGACAGGGGAAGAGACCCAGTACTTC
v_gene: TRBV14; abundance: .; d_gene: .; j_gene: TRBJ2-5; CDR3aa: CASSHGGTKETQYF; CDR3nt: TGTGCCAGCTCTCATGGGGGGACGAAAGAGACCCAGTACTTC
v_gene: TRBV5-4; abundance: .; d_gene: TRBD1; j_gene: TRBJ1-2; CDR3aa: CASSPPTGTGAYGYTF; CDR3nt: TGTGCCAGCAGCCCCCCTACCGGGACAGGGGCCTATGGCTACACCTTC
v_gene: TRBV5-5; abundance: .; d_gene: .; j_gene: TRBJ1-5; CDR3aa: CASSLQTGLYQPQHF; CDR3nt: TGTGCCAGCAGCTTGCAGACAGGCCTCTACCAGCCCCAGCATTTT
v_gene: TRBV11-1; abundance: once; d_gene: TRBD1; j_gene: TRBJ1-2; CDR3aa: CASSFGTVSGYTF; CDR3nt: TGTGCCAGCAGCTTCGGGACAGTCTCTGGCTACACCTTC
v_gene: TRBV5-1; abundance: .; d_gene: .; j_gene: TRBJ2-7; CDR3aa: CASSLSPDSPEQYF; CDR3nt: TGCGCCAGCAGCTTGTCGCCGGACTCACCCGAGCAGTACTTC
v_gene: TRBV29-1; abundance: .; d_gene: TRBD2; j_gene: TRBJ2-1; CDR3aa: CSVRTSSEQFF; CDR3nt: TGCAGCGTCCGGACTAGCAGTGAGCAGTTCTTC
v_gene: TRBV9; abundance: .; d_gene: TRBD2; j_gene: TRBJ2-5; CDR3aa: CASSVGVSGSGETQYF; CDR3nt: TGTGCCAGCAGCGTAGGGGTTAGCGGGAGCGGAGAGACCCAGTACTTC
v_gene: TRBV4-1; abundance: few; d_gene: .; j_gene: TRBJ1-1; CDR3aa: CASSPSPNMNTEAFF; CDR3nt: TGCGCCAGCAGCCCGTCCCCCAATATGAACACTGAAGCTTTCTTT
v_gene: TRBV27; abundance: .; d_gene: TRBD1; j_gene: TRBJ2-2; CDR3aa: CASSFGYRGNTGELFF; CDR3nt: TGTGCCAGCAGTTTCGGATACAGGGGTAACACCGGGGAGCTGTTTTTT
v_gene: TRBV5-1; abundance: .; d_gene: TRBD2; j_gene: TRBJ2-2; CDR3aa: CASSSAQLGLAIGELFF; CDR3nt: TGCGCCAGCAGCTCAGCACAACTGGGACTAGCGATCGGGGAGCTGTTTTTT
v_gene: TRBV18; abundance: .; d_gene: .; j_gene: TRBJ1-4; CDR3aa: CASSPDSAGEKLFF; CDR3nt: TGTGCCAGCTCACCTGACAGTGCGGGAGAAAAACTGTTTTTT
v_gene: TRBV27; abundance: .; d_gene: TRBD1; j_gene: TRBJ1-5; CDR3aa: CASSLAGGNQPQHF; CDR3nt: TGTGCCAGCAGTTTAGCAGGGGGAAATCAGCCCCAGCATTTT
v_gene: TRBV19; abundance: .; d_gene: .; j_gene: TRBJ2-1; CDR3aa: CASSGGTGNNEQFF; CDR3nt: TGTGCCAGTAGTGGGGGGACTGGAAACAATGAGCAGTTCTTC
v_gene: TRBV19; abundance: .; d_gene: TRBD2; j_gene: TRBJ2-1; CDR3aa: CASSGGLVLAYNEQFF; CDR3nt: TGTGCCAGTAGTGGCGGACTAGTCCTAGCCTACAATGAGCAGTTCTTC
v_gene: TRBV2; abundance: .; d_gene: .; j_gene: TRBJ1-2; CDR3aa: CASSLGAIGDYGYTF; CDR3nt: TGTGCCAGCAGTTTGGGGGCCATTGGAGATTATGGCTACACCTTC
v_gene: TRBV2; abundance: .; d_gene: TRBD1; j_gene: TRBJ1-1; CDR3aa: CASSAPGQRASMNTEAFF; CDR3nt: TGTGCCAGCAGTGCCCCGGGACAGCGCGCCTCCATGAACACTGAAGCTTTCTTT
v_gene: TRBV5-6; abundance: .; d_gene: .; j_gene: TRBJ2-2; CDR3aa: CASSLEITGELFF; CDR3nt: TGTGCCAGCAGCCTCGAGATTACCGGGGAGCTGTTTTTT
v_gene: TRBV5-4; abundance: few; d_gene: .; j_gene: TRBJ1-3; CDR3aa: CASSLRGNTIYF; CDR3nt: TGTGCCAGCAGCTTGCGTGGAAACACCATATATTTT
v_gene: TRBV5-1; abundance: .; d_gene: TRBD1; j_gene: TRBJ1-1; CDR3aa: CASSFDRGGAEAFF; CDR3nt: TGCGCCAGCAGCTTTGACAGGGGGGGAGCTGAAGCTTTCTTT
v_gene: TRBV5-6; abundance: .; d_gene: .; j_gene: TRBJ2-5; CDR3aa: CASSFNQETQYF; CDR3nt: TGTGCCAGCAGCTTTAATCAAGAGACCCAGTACTTC
v_gene: TRBV6-1; abundance: .; d_gene: TRBD2; j_gene: TRBJ2-3; CDR3aa: CASSEALAGGPDTQYF; CDR3nt: TGTGCCAGCAGTGAAGCTCTAGCGGGAGGGCCGGATACGCAGTATTTT
v_gene: TRBV5-6; abundance: .; d_gene: TRBD1; j_gene: TRBJ1-5; CDR3aa: CASSWGQGINQPQHF; CDR3nt: TGTGCCAGCAGCTGGGGACAGGGCATTAATCAGCCCCAGCATTTT
v_gene: TRBV30; abundance: .; d_gene: .; j_gene: TRBJ1-3; CDR3aa: CAWSVLERVIYF; CDR3nt: TGTGCCTGGAGTGTACTTGAGAGAGTGATATATTTT
v_gene: TRBV18; abundance: few; d_gene: .; j_gene: TRBJ1-2; CDR3aa: CASSPRTDGYTF; CDR3nt: TGTGCCAGCTCACCCCGGACGGATGGCTACACCTTC
v_gene: TRBV30; abundance: .; d_gene: .; j_gene: TRBJ1-1; CDR3aa: CAWSVGTEAFF; CDR3nt: TGTGCCTGGAGTGTTGGGACTGAAGCTTTCTTT
v_gene: TRBV6-1; abundance: .; d_gene: TRBD1; j_gene: TRBJ2-5; CDR3aa: CASSQDRAGGAETQYF; CDR3nt: TGTGCCAGCAGTCAAGACAGGGCCGGCGGAGCAGAGACCCAGTACTTC
v_gene: TRBV6-6; abundance: .; d_gene: TRBD1; j_gene: TRBJ2-1; CDR3aa: CASSLGQGYYEQFF; CDR3nt: TGTGCCAGCAGCCTCGGACAGGGTTACTATGAGCAGTTCTTC
v_gene: TRBV29-1; abundance: .; d_gene: .; j_gene: TRBJ2-3; CDR3aa: CSVDGRQGSADTQYF; CDR3nt: TGCAGCGTTGACGGCCGGCAGGGGTCGGCAGATACGCAGTATTTT
v_gene: TRBV7-9; abundance: .; d_gene: TRBD1; j_gene: TRBJ2-1; CDR3aa: CASSSGTGVNNEQFF; CDR3nt: TGTGCCAGCAGCTCCGGGACAGGGGTAAACAATGAGCAGTTCTTC
v_gene: TRBV30; abundance: .; d_gene: TRBD1; j_gene: TRBJ2-5; CDR3aa: CAWSAGTGKQETQYF; CDR3nt: TGTGCCTGGAGCGCGGGGACAGGGAAACAAGAGACCCAGTACTTC
v_gene: TRBV2; abundance: .; d_gene: .; j_gene: TRBJ2-3; CDR3aa: CASSEAFRSSLTDTQYF; CDR3nt: TGTGCCAGCAGTGAAGCGTTTCGCAGTTCCCTCACGGATACGCAGTATTTT
v_gene: TRBV27; abundance: .; d_gene: .; j_gene: TRBJ2-5; CDR3aa: CASSQGGRGETQYF; CDR3nt: TGTGCCAGCAGTCAGGGTGGCAGGGGTGAGACCCAGTACTTC
v_gene: TRBV28; abundance: .; d_gene: TRBD2; j_gene: TRBJ2-7; CDR3aa: CASNRLAGGEQYF; CDR3nt: TGTGCCAGCAATAGACTAGCGGGAGGCGAGCAGTACTTC
v_gene: TRBV2; abundance: .; d_gene: .; j_gene: TRBJ2-1; CDR3aa: CASNPGPYNEQFF; CDR3nt: TGTGCCAGCAACCCAGGGCCCTACAATGAGCAGTTCTTC
v_gene: TRBV4-3; abundance: .; d_gene: .; j_gene: TRBJ2-7; CDR3aa: CASSQDLGGAWEQYF; CDR3nt: TGCGCCAGCAGCCAAGATTTGGGCGGGGCCTGGGAGCAGTACTTC
v_gene: TRBV10-3; abundance: .; d_gene: .; j_gene: TRBJ1-1; CDR3aa: CAISQGGPPYTEAFF; CDR3nt: TGTGCCATCAGTCAAGGGGGACCCCCTTACACTGAAGCTTTCTTT
v_gene: TRBV6-5; abundance: .; d_gene: .; j_gene: TRBJ1-1; CDR3aa: CASSYIQGRLHTEAFF; CDR3nt: TGTGCCAGCAGTTACATCCAGGGGCGGTTGCACACTGAAGCTTTCTTT
v_gene: TRBV27; abundance: .; d_gene: .; j_gene: TRBJ1-2; CDR3aa: CASSGDGRTGGYTF; CDR3nt: TGTGCCAGCAGTGGGGACGGACGAACGGGAGGCTACACCTTC
v_gene: TRBV5-8; abundance: .; d_gene: TRBD1; j_gene: TRBJ2-5; CDR3aa: CASSSLRRDRGAETQYF; CDR3nt: TGTGCCAGCAGCTCCCTGCGACGGGACAGGGGAGCGGAGACCCAGTACTTC
v_gene: TRBV27; abundance: .; d_gene: .; j_gene: TRBJ2-7; CDR3aa: CASSLLGEDEQYF; CDR3nt: TGTGCCAGCAGTTTATTGGGGGAGGACGAGCAGTACTTC
v_gene: TRBV7-9; abundance: .; d_gene: TRBD2; j_gene: TRBJ2-3; CDR3aa: CASSPPAREMPDTQYF; CDR3nt: TGTGCCAGCAGCCCTCCGGCGCGGGAGATGCCAGATACGCAGTATTTT
v_gene: TRBV27; abundance: .; d_gene: .; j_gene: TRBJ2-7; CDR3aa: CASSSANTEYEQYF; CDR3nt: TGTGCCAGCAGCTCCGCTAACACAGAGTACGAGCAGTACTTC
v_gene: TRBV18; abundance: .; d_gene: .; j_gene: TRBJ1-5; CDR3aa: CASSESSQGQPQHF; CDR3nt: TGTGCCAGCTCAGAAAGCAGCCAGGGACAGCCCCAGCATTTT
v_gene: TRBV29-1; abundance: few; d_gene: .; j_gene: TRBJ1-1; CDR3aa: CSVIHFSGTEAFF; CDR3nt: TGCAGCGTTATCCATTTCTCGGGCACTGAAGCTTTCTTT
v_gene: TRBV12-5; abundance: .; d_gene: .; j_gene: TRBJ2-7; CDR3aa: CASGLVAGYEQYF; CDR3nt: TGTGCTAGTGGTTTGGTAGCAGGCTACGAGCAGTACTTC
v_gene: TRBV28; abundance: .; d_gene: TRBD2; j_gene: TRBJ2-3; CDR3aa: CASSYSGRASTDTQYF; CDR3nt: TGTGCCAGCAGCTATAGCGGGAGGGCCTCCACAGATACGCAGTATTTT
v_gene: TRBV5-5; abundance: .; d_gene: .; j_gene: TRBJ2-7; CDR3aa: CASSLVPGIYEQYF; CDR3nt: TGTGCCAGCAGCTTGGTGCCAGGGATCTACGAGCAGTACTTC
v_gene: TRBV19; abundance: .; d_gene: .; j_gene: TRBJ1-5; CDR3aa: CASSIANSNQPQHF; CDR3nt: TGTGCCAGTAGTATCGCCAATAGCAATCAGCCCCAGCATTTT
v_gene: TRBV19; abundance: few; d_gene: TRBD1; j_gene: TRBJ1-2; CDR3aa: CASSWDRDSGYTF; CDR3nt: TGTGCCAGTAGTTGGGACAGGGATAGTGGCTACACCTTC
v_gene: TRBV25-1; abundance: few; d_gene: .; j_gene: TRBJ2-3; CDR3aa: CASSASRPGADTQYF; CDR3nt: TGTGCCAGCAGTGCCTCTAGACCTGGGGCAGATACGCAGTATTTT
v_gene: TRBV27; abundance: .; d_gene: .; j_gene: TRBJ1-1; CDR3aa: CASGIDRLEAFF; CDR3nt: TGTGCCAGCGGAATCGACAGACTTGAAGCTTTCTTT